These 19 T cell receptor beta chains originate from one sample sequenced in a study of cytomegalovirus exposure and HLA in healthy donors. Amplification used 60 Vbeta primers and 13 Jbeta primers. Data came from immunoSEQ multiplex PCR; TCRdb stores just in-frame clones and leaves some out. This sample has 90,000 to 100,000 clones; less than 85% occur once, and the top ten carry around 20%. Material for sequencing was PBMCs. The receptors were sampled from a woman aged 60-75 years in good health and CMV-seropositive.

The V and J genes are TRBV19 and TRBJ2-2; 8 nucleotides match TRBD2. V trimming: 6 bases; J trimming: 7 bases; junction bases outside the gene matches: 7. The CDR3 is made up of 14 amino acids. Germline CDR1 reads LNHDA; CDR2 reads SQIVND (reference sequence). CDR3 sequence: CASSPGGPSGELFF. CDR3 coding DNA: TGTGCCAGTAGCCCGGGAGGGCCAAGCGGGGAGCTGTTTTTT.

This chain connects TRBV28 to TRBJ2-7; unclear D gene. Germline values: CDR1 MDHEN, CDR2 SYDVKM. The germline V and J ends were trimmed by 10 bases and 0 bases, with 13 bases remaining between them. The CDR3 loop spans 13 amino acids. The CDR3 spells CATHLDTSYEQYF. The CDR3 nucleotides read TGTGCCACCCACCTCGACACCTCCTACGAGCAGTACTTC.

The CDR3 region has the DNA TGTGCCACCTCTGTCGGACAGGGTGGCTACGAGCAGTACTTC. It yields the protein CATSVGQGGYEQYF. V usage is TRBV15 and J usage is TRBJ2-7; 8 nucleotides align to TRBD1. This CDR3 is 14 amino acids long. Trimming took 8 bases from V and 3 from J; bases not matched to a gene: 9. The V gene's germline CDR1 is LNHNV and CDR2 YYDKDF (reference sequence).

This clone was seen once. The chain joins TRBV10-2 to TRBJ2-3; 8 nucleotides match TRBD1. There are 14 residues in the CDR3. V gave up 6 bases and J gave up 4 bases; unmatched junction bases: 6. Per germline, CDR1 WSHSY and CDR2 SAAADI. The CDR3 DNA reads TGCGCCAGCAGGGCCACAGGGGGGCCAGATACGCAGTATTTT. It codes for CASRATGGPDTQYF.

V usage is TRBV18 and J usage is TRBJ1-1, with 7 bases that match TRBD1. After removal of 6 bases from V and 3 bases from J, the junction contained 4 bases not matched to a gene. Germline assignment: CDR1 KGHSH and CDR2 LQKENI. The CDR3 extends over 13 amino acids. The CDR3 nucleotides are TGTGCCAGCTCCCGGGGGACAGACACTGAAGCTTTCTTT. This sequence encodes CASSRGTDTEAFF.

The chain uses TRBV13 and TRBJ1-3; possibly TRBD1 for D (5 bases). Trimming cost V 0 bases and J 2 bases, with 5 bases left between them. This CDR3 is 14 amino acids long. Germline V CDR1 and CDR2: PRHDT, FYEKMQ (reference sequence). CDR3 protein: CASSLGGAGNTIYF. DNA of the CDR3: TGTGCCAGCAGCTTAGGAGGGGCTGGAAACACCATATATTTT.

J is TRBJ1-5 and V is TRBV5-1; unclear D gene. The CDR3 runs 15 residues. Germline V lookup: CDR1 SGHRS, CDR2 YFSETQ. V dropped 3 bases and J dropped 0 bases, with 10 bases sitting between them. CDR3 residues: CASSCETNSNQPQHF. The CDR3 coding sequence is TGCGCCAGCAGCTGCGAAACGAATAGCAATCAGCCCCAGCATTTT.

V and J are TRBV6-4 and TRBJ1-2, with TRBD1 matching 8 bases. Losses at the gene ends were 3 bases for V and 7 bases for J; bases not matched to a gene: 13. Germline assignment: CDR1 MRHNA and CDR2 SNTAGT. The CDR3 has 16 amino acids. The CDR3 protein is CASSEDDRGGWSGYTF. Written as DNA, the CDR3 is TGTGCCAGCAGTGAGGACGACAGGGGTGGATGGAGTGGCTACACCTTC.

This chain connects TRBV10-3 to TRBJ1-3, with TRBD1 matching over 9 bases. Germline CDR1 reads ENHRY; CDR2 reads SYGVKD. The trim removed 8 bases at V and 2 bases at J, leaving 7 bases unmatched. The length of the CDR3 is 15 residues. This chain's CDR3 is CAISDRGGPGNTIYF. CDR3 sequence (DNA): TGTGCCATCTCGGACAGGGGTGGGCCTGGAAACACCATATATTTT.

This clone was detected only once. This chain connects TRBV27 to TRBJ1-4; D is possibly TRBD1 (6 bases). Germline CDR1 and CDR2: MNHEY and SMNVEV (reference sequence). Trimming shortened V by 2 bases and J by 2 bases, and 6 bases separated the two germline ends. This CDR3 spans 14 amino acids. Written as DNA, the CDR3 is TGTGCCAGCAGTTTAACAGGGACTAATGAAAAACTGTTTTTT. The encoded protein is CASSLTGTNEKLFF.

This chain links TRBV7-8 with TRBJ1-2; TRBD1 might be the D (5 bases). CDR3 size: 16 residues. Trimming shortened V by 3 bases and J by 2 bases, and 16 bases separated the two germline ends. Germline values: CDR1 SGHVS, CDR2 FQNEAQ. The CDR3 bases are TGTGCCAGCAGCTTTGGGGCAGGGCGGTTCAACTATGGCTACACCTTC. Residues: CASSFGAGRFNYGYTF.

V is TRBV30 and J is TRBJ1-6; D unresolved. V lost 2 bases, J lost 0 bases, and 8 bases lay in between. The CDR3 totals 15 residues. CDR1 GTSNPN and CDR2 SVGIG come from the germline V gene (reference sequence). DNA for the CDR3: TGTGCCTGGAGTACCGGGAGCTCCTATAATTCACCCCTCCACTTT. This encodes CAWSTGSSYNSPLHF.

The chain joins TRBV15 to TRBJ2-7; 9 nucleotides match TRBD2. J was trimmed by 4 bases and V by 4 bases; bases with no gene match: 8. The CDR3 consists of 15 residues. Germline V gives CDR1 LNHNV, CDR2 YYDKDF (reference sequence). CDR3 protein: CATSNPAGGKYEQYF. The CDR3 nucleotides are TGTGCCACCAGCAACCCAGCGGGAGGCAAGTACGAGCAGTACTTC.

This clone was counted only a few times. This sequence joins TRBV6-1 and TRBJ2-7; 9 bases map to TRBD1. V dropped 1 base and J dropped 4; count of bases not matched to a gene: 5. Germline values: CDR1 MNHNS, CDR2 SASEGT. This CDR3 comprises 15 residues. The CDR3 here is CASSEGDRAGYEQYF. CDR3 sequence (DNA): TGTGCCAGCAGTGAAGGGGACAGGGCGGGTTACGAGCAGTACTTC.

This rearrangement joins TRBV9 to TRBJ1-1, with TRBD1 matching 10 bases. The CDR3 has 17 residues. CDR1 SGDLS and CDR2 YYNGEE come from the germline V gene. V was pared by 0 bases and J by 1 base, with 6 bases of the junction left unmatched. The CDR3 DNA reads as TGTGCCAGCAGCGTAGAAGGGACAGGGGCCTGGAACACTGAAGCTTTCTTT. Translated: CASSVEGTGAWNTEAFF.

The gene calls are TRBV5-4 and TRBJ2-1, with 12 bases identical to TRBD2. The CDR3 is 13 amino acids. V shed 7 bases and J 6 bases; nucleotides not matched to a gene: 2. Germline-derived CDR1 and CDR2 are SGHNT and YYREEE (reference sequence). The CDR3 reads CASGLAGPNEQFF. The CDR3, as DNA: TGTGCCAGCGGACTAGCGGGACCCAATGAGCAGTTCTTC.

This clone was found once. The chain employs TRBV30 and TRBJ2-1; TRBD2 matches at 10 bases. V shed 5 bases, J shed 1 base, and the junction held 2 bases outside the gene matches. Germline-derived CDR1 and CDR2 are GTSNPN and SVGIG (reference sequence). The CDR3 spans 14 residues. The CDR3 nucleotides are TGTGCCTGGCTAGCGGGAGAGTCCTACAATGAGCAGTTCTTC. It translates to CAWLAGESYNEQFF.

The V call is TRBV30, the J call TRBJ2-3; 7 nucleotides agree with TRBD2. The V gene end was trimmed by 6 bases and the J gene end by 4 bases; junction bases not matched to a gene: 10. The CDR3 is 14 residues long. Germline V gene sequence: CDR1 GTSNPN, CDR2 SVGIG (reference sequence). The CDR3 region has the DNA TGTGCCTGTGACCGGGTAGCGGGTTCAGATACGCAGTATTTT. Protein: CACDRVAGSDTQYF.

This clone appeared a few times. The same CDR3 is also encoded by other DNA sequences in this sample. V and J are TRBV5-8 and TRBJ1-4; 8 bases map to TRBD1. The junction had 5 bases not matched to a gene; V was cut back by 2 bases and J by 8 bases. The germline V gene encodes CDR1 SGHTS and CDR2 YDEGEE. This CDR3 region has 14 residues. The CDR3 DNA reads TGTGCCAGCAGCTTAGGACAGGGAGGGGAAAAACTGTTTTTT. This encodes CASSLGQGGEKLFF.